These 25 T cell receptor beta chains originate from one sample sequenced in a study of T cells in Graves' hyperthyroidism and ophthalmopathy. TCR beta CDR3 sequences were amplified from RNA transcripts. The primer set for the first-round RT-PCR of the TCR CDR3 was HTBI. MiXCR, run by TCRdb on the multiplex PCR reads, gives a single entry per CDR3 protein. This sample has under 600,000 distinct CDR3 sequences, with 16% found just once. The sequenced sample was blood. These receptors all stem from a woman in her 40s with Graves' ophthalmopathy.

Concerning this clonotype: Compared with germline, one end of the junction differs, possibly owing to a read error. The chain combines TRBV5-8 with TRBJ2-7; tentative D call: TRBD2 (5 bases). Germline lookup yields CDR1 SGHTS and CDR2 YDEGEE. This CDR3 is 17 amino acids long. CDR3 residues: CASSLVPGRGDSYEQHF. The CDR3 DNA reads TGTGCCAGCAGCTTGGTCCCGGGGAGAGGCGATTCCTACGAGCAGCACTTC. Looking up the rest from reference TRBV5-8 and TRBJ2-7 gives the full variable domain: EAGVTQSPTHLIKTRGQQATLRCSPISGHTSVYWYQQALGLGLQFLLWYDEGEERNRGNFPPRFSGRQFPNYSSELNVNALELEDSALYLCASSLVPGRGDSYEQHFGPGTRLTVT.

About this clonotype: This may arise from a read error, as a much more abundant clone is one base away. This chain uses TRBV3-1 with TRBJ2-1; no clear D gene. Trimming removed 1 base from V and 12 bases from J, with 22 bases in between. Germline V gene data show CDR1 as LGHDT and CDR2 as YNNKEL (reference sequence). The CDR3 is 16 amino acids. CDR3 in DNA: TGTGCCAGCAGCCAAGGTCAGGTAACCCCGGGCGGTGCGCAGTTCTTC. Amino acid sequence: CASSQGQVTPGGAQFF.

This clonotype came up a few times. The J gene is TRBJ1-2, the V gene TRBV7-9; D unresolved. This CDR3 contains 14 residues. V was trimmed by 6 bases and J by 8 bases, leaving 19 bases between them. The germline V gene encodes CDR1 SEHNR and CDR2 FQNEAQ (reference sequence). The DNA of the CDR3 is TGTGCCAGCAGAGTATCGCTGGACGGGGTCGGCTACACCTTC. This translates into CASRVSLDGVGYTF.

In its sample, this clonotype was seen many times. J is TRBJ2-1 and V is TRBV2, with D tentatively TRBD2 (6 bases). Trimming removed 4 bases at V and 7 bases at J, with 8 bases between. The CDR3 contains 12 residues. Germline V gene sequence: CDR1 SNHLY, CDR2 FYNNEI. The CDR3 spells CASSGDLNEQFF. The CDR3 bases are TGTGCCAGCAGTGGGGACTTGAATGAGCAGTTCTTC.

The table lists this clonotype with many counts. The chain links TRBV5-1 to TRBJ1-1; D gene unclear. This CDR3 region has 14 residues. The germline V and J ends were trimmed by 0 bases and 7 bases, with 13 bases remaining between them. Germline loops: CDR1 SGHRS, CDR2 YFSETQ. The CDR3 loop is CASSLEIVGVEAFF. The CDR3, as DNA: TGCGCCAGCAGCTTGGAGATAGTCGGAGTTGAAGCTTTCTTT.

This clonotype was seen at least ten times. The rearrangement uses TRBV3-1 and TRBJ2-5; 7 positions match TRBD2. Unmatched junction bases numbered 9, after V lost 6 bases and J lost 2 bases. The V gene's germline CDR1 is LGHDT and CDR2 YNNKEL (reference sequence). This CDR3 comprises 15 residues. The CDR3 here is CASSQSPSGQETQYF. The CDR3 DNA sequence: TGTGCCAGCAGTCAAAGCCCTAGCGGACAAGAGACCCAGTACTTC.

Ten or more counts support this clonotype. The chain combines TRBV12-3 or TRBV12-4 with TRBJ1-5, with no clear D. V lost 5 bases and J 6 bases, leaving 11 bases between the germline ends. The CDR3 extends over 13 amino acids. The CDR3 region is CASSPVGIQPQHF. CDR3 sequence (DNA): TGTGCCAGCAGTCCAGTGGGGATTCAGCCCCAGCATTTT.

Many counts were recorded for this clonotype. The genes are TRBV2 and TRBJ2-3; 10 bases are a match to TRBD2. J gave up 0 bases and V 6 bases, and 3 bases lay outside the gene matches. The CDR3 runs 15 residues. Germline CDR1 and CDR2: SNHLY and FYNNEI. The chain's CDR3 is CASRGTSASTDTQYF. The CDR3 DNA reads as TGTGCCAGCAGGGGGACTAGCGCTAGCACAGATACGCAGTATTTT.

This clonotype was seen repeatedly, ten times or more. This rearrangement joins TRBV28 to TRBJ2-1, with 8 bases lining up with TRBD1. This CDR3 has 16 amino acids. In germline, CDR1 is MDHEN, CDR2 SYDVKM. J gave up 4 bases and V 5 bases, and 10 bases lay outside the gene matches. CDR3 DNA sequence: TGTGCCAGCAGTGCCAGGGGGCGGAATTTTTACAATGAGCAGTTCTTC. This encodes CASSARGRNFYNEQFF.

In its sample, this clonotype was seen a few times. The J gene is TRBJ1-3, the V gene TRBV7-2; no reliable D call. There are 14 residues in the CDR3. Germline V gene sequence: CDR1 SGHTA, CDR2 FQGNSA. Trimming pared 5 bases from V and 3 bases from J, leaving 11 bases between. The CDR3 reads CASSPAGYGNTIYF. The CDR3 DNA follows: TGTGCCAGCAGCCCCGCAGGATATGGAAACACCATATATTTT. The whole variable domain, remainder taken from reference TRBV7-2 and TRBJ1-3, is GAGVSQSPSNKVTEKGKDVELRCDPISGHTALYWYRQSLGQGLEFLIYFQGNSAPDKSGLPSDRFSAERTGGSVSTLTIQRTQQEDSAVYLCASSPAGYGNTIYFGEGSWLTVV.

The V gene is TRBV28, the J gene TRBJ1-2, with a possible D match to TRBD1 (5 bases). The CDR3 extends over 14 amino acids. The V gene lost 5 bases and the J gene lost 4 bases, with 14 bases spanning the gap. Germline V gene data show CDR1 as MDHEN and CDR2 as SYDVKM. This chain's CDR3 is CASSLGGGTYGYTF. CDR3 nucleotide sequence: TGTGCCAGCAGTCTCGGCGGGGGGACCTATGGCTACACCTTC.

This clonotype was seen a handful of times. The rearrangement uses TRBV7-9 and TRBJ2-7, with TRBD1 matching over 8 bases. The V segment lost 5 bases and the J segment 6 bases; nucleotides outside the gene matches: 6. Looked up from germline, CDR1 is SEHNR and CDR2 is FQNEAQ (reference sequence). This CDR3 is 13 amino acids long. The CDR3 DNA reads TGTGCCAGCAGCAAAGCAGGGGGCGGCGAGCAGTACTTC. Encoded protein: CASSKAGGGEQYF.

This chain connects TRBV10-3 to TRBJ1-2; possible D gene TRBD1, 5 bases. Germline V CDR1 and CDR2: ENHRY, SYGVKD. Trimming removed 2 bases at V and 2 bases at J, with 12 bases between. The CDR3 is 15 amino acids. The CDR3 coding sequence is TGTGCCATCAGTGAGGGGCGGGGACCGAACTATGGCTACACCTTC. This codes for CAISEGRGPNYGYTF.

This clonotype was seen only a few times. The chain recombines TRBV15 with TRBJ1-3, with TRBD1 matching 9 bases. Germline trimming cut 0 bases from V and 2 bases from J; bases unmatched to any gene: 2. This CDR3 has 16 residues. CDR1 LNHNV and CDR2 YYDKDF come from the germline V gene (reference sequence). In nucleotides, the CDR3 is TGTGCCACCAGCAGAGACCGGACAGGGGCTGGAAACACCATATATTTT. Its protein product is CATSRDRTGAGNTIYF.

In this sample, this clonotype turned up a few times. The chain uses TRBV7-9 and TRBJ1-4; D is possibly TRBD1 (5 bases). Trimming took 2 bases from V and 8 from J, leaving 18 bases between them. The CDR3 is 16 amino acids. Germline values: CDR1 SEHNR, CDR2 FQNEAQ (reference sequence). CDR3 nucleotide sequence: TGTGCCAGCAGCTTATTGGTGGCAGGGCCTCGGGAAAAACTGTTTTTT. As protein: CASSLLVAGPREKLFF.

CDR3 sequence: CASSPTPTGQDTQYF. As DNA, the CDR3 is TGTGCCAGCTCACCGACCCCGACTGGACAAGATACGCAGTATTTT. This chain joins TRBV18 and TRBJ2-3; perhaps TRBD1 as D (5 bases). V lost 3 bases, J lost 5 bases, and 15 bases lay in between. The germline CDR1 and CDR2 sequences are KGHSH and LQKENI. The CDR3 contains 15 residues.

The genes are TRBV19 and TRBJ1-5; weak D call: TRBD1 (5 bases). The CDR3 is 16 residues long. V was pared by 2 bases and J by 4 bases, with 15 bases between. CDR1 and CDR2 (germline): LNHDA, SQIVND (reference sequence). CDR3 in amino acids: CASSIRGRRLNQPQHF. CDR3 coding DNA: TGTGCCAGTAGTATAAGGGGCAGGAGACTTAATCAGCCCCAGCATTTT.

This clonotype was picked up many times. The CDR3 is CAISESLAASTDTQYF. CDR3 DNA sequence: TGTGCCATCAGTGAGTCGCTTGCAGCTAGCACAGATACGCAGTATTTT. The chain is built from TRBV10-3 and TRBJ2-3; D unclear. Germline-derived CDR1 and CDR2 are ENHRY and SYGVKD. This CDR3 region has 16 residues. Trimming pared 0 bases from V and 0 bases from J, leaving 10 bases between.

A word on this clonotype: This could be a read error, since a much larger clone is one nucleotide away. A read error is likely, as this CDR3 ends without the conserved phenylalanine or tryptophan. V gene TRBV2 combines with J gene TRBJ2-6; D is unresolved. The CDR3 totals 13 residues. Germline V CDR1 and CDR2: SNHLY, FYNNEI. The V end was cut by 5 bases, the J end by 2 bases, with 4 bases between. The CDR3 DNA sequence: TGTGCCAGCAGTAGCGCTGGGGCCAACGTCCTGACTTCC. Encoded protein: CASSSAGANVLTS.

This clonotype was observed a handful of times. The J gene is TRBJ2-2, the V gene TRBV6-1; 8 bases are shared with TRBD2. J was trimmed by 7 bases and V by 1 base; bases with no gene match: 11. CDR1 and CDR2 from the germline V gene are MNHNS and SASEGT. The CDR3 is 17 amino acids. CDR3 nucleotide sequence: TGTGCCAGCAGTGAAGGGGCTAGCGGGCCTGCAAACGGGGAGCTGTTTTTT. This gives the protein CASSEGASGPANGELFF.

This clonotype appeared many times. The chain carries TRBV9 and TRBJ1-5; maybe TRBD1 (6 bases). The CDR3 is made up of 14 amino acids. Germline CDR1 and CDR2: SGDLS and YYNGEE. V lost 5 bases, J lost 2 bases, and 11 bases lay in between. The CDR3 nucleotides are TGTGCCAGCAGTGTGGCAGGGGGCAATCAGCCCCAGCATTTT. It encodes CASSVAGGNQPQHF.

This rearrangement joins TRBV7-2 to TRBJ1-6, with 9 bases matching TRBD1. Germline V gene data show CDR1 as SGHTA and CDR2 as FQGNSA. With 4 bases clipped from V and 9 bases from J, the junction kept 10 bases outside the gene matches. This CDR3 has 16 residues. The CDR3 loop is CASSSNTGGGFSPLHF. DNA of the CDR3: TGTGCCAGCAGCTCGAATACAGGGGGCGGATTTTCACCCCTCCACTTT.

The chain carries TRBV20-1 and TRBJ1-4; D is perhaps TRBD1 (6 bases). V lost 5 bases and J 5 bases, leaving 12 bases between the germline ends. The CDR3 totals 13 residues. Germline V lookup: CDR1 DFQATT, CDR2 SNEGSKA (reference sequence). In DNA, the CDR3 is TGCAGTGCTCGCGGACAGAACAATGAAAAACTGTTTTTT. It codes for CSARGQNNEKLFF.

The chain combines TRBV12-3 or TRBV12-4 with TRBJ2-2, with D perhaps TRBD2 (5 bases). This CDR3 contains 15 residues. V was trimmed by 6 bases and J by 4 bases, leaving 15 bases between them. CDR3 residues: CASRPHGGITGELFF. CDR3 in DNA: TGTGCCAGCAGACCCCACGGAGGCATCACCGGGGAGCTGTTTTTT.

This clonotype occurred many times. V usage is TRBV28 and J usage is TRBJ1-3; TRBD1 might be the D (6 bases). Trimming cost V 5 bases and J 1 base, with 9 bases left between them. There are 14 residues in the CDR3. Germline lookup yields CDR1 MDHEN and CDR2 SYDVKM. The CDR3, as DNA: TGTGCCAGCAGTCGAGGGGGATCTGGAAACACCATATATTTT. It translates to CASSRGGSGNTIYF.